These 32 T cell receptor beta chains came from one sample sequenced in a study of T cell repertoires and HLA-DP antigens. These receptors have no known antigen. Clones were sequenced by immunoSEQ multiplex PCR, and TCRdb holds only the in-frame ones, with some missing. The table includes about 89,000 clones, roughly nine tenths detected once. Input material: CD4+ T cells from PBMCs. These receptors all stem from a man over 45 in good health and CMV-seronegative.

The chain couples TRBV9 to TRBJ2-2; D perhaps matches TRBD1 (6 bases). Trimming pared 2 bases from V and 1 base from J, leaving 12 bases between. The CDR3 sequence is 16 residues long. Germline CDR1 reads SGDLS; CDR2 reads YYNGEE. CDR3 sequence: CASSVVMGQNTGELFF. In nucleotides, the CDR3 is TGTGCCAGCAGCGTCGTTATGGGACAGAACACCGGGGAGCTGTTTTTT.

V is TRBV7-9 and J is TRBJ2-5; 13 nucleotides align to TRBD2. V gave up 5 bases and J gave up 3 bases; unmatched junction bases: 3. The CDR3 is 15 residues long. CDR1 is SEHNR, CDR2 FQNEAQ, per germline (reference sequence). This CDR3 is CASSPGTSGKETQYF. The CDR3, as DNA: TGTGCCAGCAGCCCGGGGACTAGCGGGAAAGAGACCCAGTACTTC. Together with reference TRBV7-9 and TRBJ2-5, the CDR3 gives the full variable domain: DTGVSQNPRHKITKRGQNVTFRCDPISEHNRLYWYRQTLGQGPEFLTYFQNEAQLEKSRLLSDRFSAERPKGSFSTLEIQRTEQGDSAMYLCASSPGTSGKETQYFGPGTRLLVL.

The chain carries TRBV5-4 and TRBJ2-2, with 7 bases identical to TRBD1. CDR3 length: 15 amino acids. Per the germline V gene, CDR1 is SGHNT and CDR2 is YYREEE (reference sequence). V was pared by 4 bases and J by 3 bases, with 6 bases of the junction left unmatched. The CDR3 nucleotides are TGTGCCAGCAGCCGTACAGGGGTCGACACCGGGGAGCTGTTTTTT. This sequence encodes CASSRTGVDTGELFF. The entire variable domain, with the rest obtained from reference TRBV5-4 and TRBJ2-2, is as follows: ETGVTQSPTHLIKTRGQQVTLRCSSQSGHNTVSWYQQALGQGPQFIFQYYREEENGRGNFPPRFSGLQFPNYSSELNVNALELDDSALYLCASSRTGVDTGELFFGEGSRLTVL.

The gene calls are TRBV30 and TRBJ1-2; D unresolved. Germline V lookup: CDR1 GTSNPN, CDR2 SVGIG (reference sequence). The CDR3 length is 12 residues. The V and J ends lost 2 bases and 3 bases respectively, with 7 bases between them. CDR3 DNA: TGTGCCTGGAGTAGGGTTGACTATGGCTACACCTTC. Translated, it gives CAWSRVDYGYTF.

The V gene is TRBV5-4, the J gene TRBJ2-5; 11 bases line up with TRBD2. Germline CDR1 and CDR2: SGHNT and YYREEE (reference sequence). This CDR3 is 15 amino acids long. Trimming at V came to 4 bases and at J to 2 bases, leaving 4 bases not matched to a gene. CDR3: CASSKTSGGQETQYF. The CDR3, as DNA: TGTGCCAGCAGCAAAACTAGCGGGGGTCAAGAGACCCAGTACTTC.

The chain carries TRBV11-2 and TRBJ1-1, with unresolved D. V gave up 5 bases and J gave up 2 bases, with 12 bases separating them. The CDR3 totals 14 residues. The germline V gene has CDR1 SGHAT and CDR2 FQNNGV. The CDR3 loop reads CASSRRVLNTEAFF. CDR3 in DNA: TGTGCCAGCAGCCGCCGGGTCTTAAACACTGAAGCTTTCTTT.

The V gene is TRBV9, the J gene TRBJ2-7, with TRBD2 identical over 9 bases. This CDR3 spans 14 amino acids. Germline trimming cut 4 bases from V and 3 bases from J; bases unmatched to any gene: 5. Germline V gives CDR1 SGDLS, CDR2 YYNGEE. This CDR3 reads CASSTTTSGYEQYF. In DNA, the CDR3 is TGTGCCAGCAGCACCACGACTAGCGGCTACGAGCAGTACTTC.

This clone came up a few times. The chain's CDR3 is CASSASGPDTQYF. As DNA, the CDR3 is TGTGCCAGCAGCGCGTCAGGGCCAGATACGCAGTATTTT. J is TRBJ2-3 and V is TRBV9, with D perhaps matching TRBD1 (5 bases). From germline, CDR1 is SGDLS and CDR2 YYNGEE. Deletions cut 3 bases from V and 4 bases from J, with 9 bases between. The CDR3 contains 13 residues.

The chain joins TRBV11-2 to TRBJ2-2, with 9 bases fitting TRBD1. With 5 bases clipped from V and 6 bases from J, the junction kept 13 bases outside the gene matches. Germline loops: CDR1 SGHAT, CDR2 FQNNGV. The CDR3 runs to 17 residues. CDR3 sequence: CASSTFGTGKIAGELFF. CDR3 nucleotide sequence: TGTGCCAGCAGCACATTCGGGACAGGGAAAATAGCCGGGGAGCTGTTTTTT. The complete variable domain, with remaining parts taken from reference TRBV11-2 and TRBJ2-2, reads EAGVAQSPRYKIIEKRQSVAFWCNPISGHATLYWYQQILGQGPKLLIQFQNNGVVDDSQLPKDRFSAERLKGVDSTLKIQPAKLEDSAVYLCASSTFGTGKIAGELFFGEGSRLTVL.

V and J are TRBV19 and TRBJ2-5; maybe TRBD2 (5 bases). The CDR3 totals 14 residues. The V end lost 1 base, the J end lost 2 bases, and 8 bases lay between the germline ends. The germline gives CDR1 LNHDA, CDR2 SQIVND (reference sequence). CDR3 in amino acids: CASSIGSGQETQYF. The CDR3, as DNA: TGTGCCAGTAGTATAGGTTCGGGACAAGAGACCCAGTACTTC.

The gene calls are TRBV19 and TRBJ2-5, with D perhaps TRBD2 (6 bases). In germline, CDR1 is LNHDA, CDR2 SQIVND (reference sequence). V lost 5 bases and J lost 1, with 11 bases in between. The CDR3 is 14 residues long. The CDR3 is CASSPDYLQETQYF. CDR3 nucleotides: TGTGCCAGTAGTCCGGACTATCTCCAAGAGACCCAGTACTTC.

The chain couples TRBV18 to TRBJ2-2; tentative D call: TRBD2 (5 bases). CDR1 is KGHSH and CDR2 is LQKENI in the germline V gene. Trimming took off 6 bases at V and 1 base at J, with 6 bases between the two ends. CDR3 length equals 13 residues. The CDR3 region has the DNA TGTGCCAGCTCCACTAGGAACACCGGGGAGCTGTTTTTT. Its protein is CASSTRNTGELFF.

This rearrangement joins TRBV6-5 to TRBJ2-5; D uncertain. The V and J ends lost 2 bases and 4 bases respectively, with 8 bases between them. CDR1 is MNHEY, CDR2 SVGAGI, per germline. This CDR3 spans 13 amino acids. The CDR3 DNA reads TGTGCCAGCAGTTACGACATTGGAGAGACCCAGTACTTC. Its translation is CASSYDIGETQYF.

J is TRBJ2-3 and V is TRBV7-9; the match to TRBD2 covers 9 bases. The junction had 5 bases not matched to a gene; V was cut back by 5 bases and J by 5 bases. This CDR3 comprises 14 residues. CDR1 SEHNR and CDR2 FQNEAQ come from the germline V gene (reference sequence). The CDR3 loop reads CASSRGLAEDTQYF. DNA of the CDR3: TGTGCCAGCAGCCGGGGACTAGCAGAAGATACGCAGTATTTT.

V gene TRBV6-6 combines with J gene TRBJ2-1, with 12 bases lining up with TRBD2. The CDR3 has 16 amino acids. Losses at the gene ends were 6 bases for V and 3 bases for J; bases not matched to a gene: 6. CDR1 and CDR2 (germline): MNHNY, SVGAGI (reference sequence). For the CDR3, the DNA is TGTGCCAGCAGACCCTGGACTAGCGGGAACTACAATGAGCAGTTCTTC. Protein: CASRPWTSGNYNEQFF.

The J gene is TRBJ1-5, the V gene TRBV7-2; D is unresolved. Trimming shortened V by 1 base and J by 4 bases, and 11 bases separated the two germline ends. This CDR3 is built from 15 residues. Germline V gene data show CDR1 as SGHTA and CDR2 as FQGNSA. CDR3 sequence reads: CASSLGRAVNQPQHF. The CDR3 coding sequence is TGTGCCAGCAGCTTAGGGAGAGCGGTTAATCAGCCCCAGCATTTT.

J is TRBJ1-2 and V is TRBV6-6; D is uncertain. Germline V gives CDR1 MNHNY, CDR2 SVGAGI (reference sequence). This CDR3 has 14 residues. Trimming stripped 6 bases from V and 3 bases from J, with 14 bases between. CDR3 region: CASSRVQRDYGYTF. The CDR3 DNA follows: TGTGCCAGCAGCCGGGTTCAGAGGGACTATGGCTACACCTTC.

The chain combines TRBV14 with TRBJ2-5; tentative D call: TRBD1 (6 bases). Germline V gene data show CDR1 as SGHDN and CDR2 as FVKESK. This CDR3 contains 15 residues. The ends were cut back, 1 base at V and 4 bases at J, with 13 bases in the middle. CDR3 in DNA: TGTGCCAGCAGCCAAGGCCAGGGGATGGGAGAGACCCAGTACTTC. Protein sequence: CASSQGQGMGETQYF.

This clone was recorded a few times. This chain connects TRBV7-2 to TRBJ2-3; 8 bases fit TRBD1. Per germline, CDR1 SGHTA and CDR2 FQGNSA. Trimming removed 1 base from V and 7 bases from J; junction bases left unmatched: 7. The CDR3 is 15 residues long. The CDR3 protein is CASSLDGQGANTQYF. DNA of the CDR3: TGTGCCAGCAGCTTAGATGGCCAGGGGGCGAATACGCAGTATTTT.

J is TRBJ2-1 and V is TRBV5-1; D is unresolved. The CDR3 sequence is 15 residues long. V lost 0 bases to trimming and J lost 0 bases, with 7 bases between them. CDR1 SGHRS and CDR2 YFSETQ come from the germline V gene. The CDR3 spells CASSLGAVSYNEQFF. CDR3 coding DNA: TGCGCCAGCAGCTTGGGGGCGGTCTCCTACAATGAGCAGTTCTTC.

J is TRBJ1-1 and V is TRBV27; TRBD1 is a possible D gene (5 bases). The CDR3 runs to 15 residues. Germline CDR1 and CDR2: MNHEY and SMNVEV (reference sequence). Trimming took 0 bases from V and 0 from J, leaving 8 bases between them. CDR3 bases: TGTGCCAGCAGTTTATCGGCGACAGTGAACACTGAAGCTTTCTTT. Translation gives CASSLSATVNTEAFF.

The chain employs TRBV7-6 and TRBJ2-5; D is undetermined. CDR1 SGHVS and CDR2 FNYEAQ come from the germline V gene. The CDR3 is 13 amino acids. V was shortened by 5 bases and J by 4 bases, with 11 bases between the two germline ends. This CDR3 is CASSPTRGETQYF. CDR3 sequence (DNA): TGTGCCAGCAGCCCGACTCGTGGAGAGACCCAGTACTTC. Combining the CDR3 with reference TRBV7-6 and TRBJ2-5 gives the whole variable domain GAGVSQSPRYKVTKRGQDVALRCDPISGHVSLYWYRQALGQGPEFLTYFNYEAQQDKSGLPNDRFSAERPEGSISTLTIQRTEQRDSAMYRCASSPTRGETQYFGPGTRLLVL.

The chain has TRBV11-2 and TRBJ2-7, with 8 nucleotides matching TRBD1. Germline trimming cut 3 bases from V and 5 bases from J; bases unmatched to any gene: 3. The germline CDR1 and CDR2 sequences are SGHAT and FQNNGV. CDR3 length: 13 residues. The CDR3 DNA follows: TGTGCCAGCAGCTTGGACAGGGCCAACGAGCAGTACTTC. Translating it yields CASSLDRANEQYF.

The chain carries TRBV5-1 and TRBJ2-7; 7 positions agree with TRBD1. Germline trimming cut 3 bases from V and 3 bases from J; bases unmatched to any gene: 9. The CDR3 runs to 15 residues. From germline, CDR1 is SGHRS and CDR2 YFSETQ. The CDR3 nucleotides are TGCGCCAGCAGCTCGAGACAGGGATCGGTCTACGAGCAGTACTTC. Residues: CASSSRQGSVYEQYF.

The rearrangement links TRBV5-1 to TRBJ2-7; perhaps TRBD1 as D (5 bases). The CDR3 is 13 residues long. V shed 0 bases and J shed 6 bases, with 10 bases lying between them. Germline V gene data show CDR1 as SGHRS and CDR2 as YFSETQ. The CDR3 sequence is CASSLAQGTEQYF. The CDR3 DNA reads TGCGCCAGCAGCTTGGCCCAGGGCACCGAGCAGTACTTC. The full variable domain, with the rest looked up from reference TRBV5-1 and TRBJ2-7, is KAGVTQTPRYLIKTRGQQVTLSCSPISGHRSVSWYQQTPGQGLQFLFEYFSETQRNKGNFPGRFSGRQFSNSRSEMNVSTLELGDSALYLCASSLAQGTEQYFGPGTRLTVT.

The gene calls are TRBV6-6 and TRBJ2-7, with TRBD2 as a possible D gene (7 bases). V lost 7 bases and J 2 bases, leaving 12 bases between the germline ends. The CDR3 is 13 residues long. Germline CDR1 and CDR2: MNHNY and SVGAGI (reference sequence). The CDR3 DNA follows: TGTGCCAGCACAAGGGGGGGGACCTACGAGCAGTACTTC. This codes for CASTRGGTYEQYF.

The chain employs TRBV4-3 and TRBJ2-1; D gene unclear. This CDR3 is built from 13 residues. Trimming shortened V by 5 bases and J by 7 bases, and 12 bases separated the two germline ends. Germline lookup yields CDR1 LGHNA and CDR2 YSLEER. The CDR3 coding sequence is TGCGCCAGCAGCGATTCCATGGAGAATGAGCAGTTCTTC. Translation: CASSDSMENEQFF.

The chain combines TRBV20-1 with TRBJ2-7; weak D call: TRBD1 (5 bases). Trimming shortened V by 3 bases and J by 6 bases, and 9 bases separated the two germline ends. The CDR3 runs 11 residues. Germline V lookup: CDR1 DFQATT, CDR2 SNEGSKA (reference sequence). CDR3 DNA sequence: TGCAGTGCTAGGGACATTCTCGAGCAGTACTTC. Its protein product is CSARDILEQYF.

The rearrangement uses TRBV14 and TRBJ2-1, with 12 bases identical to TRBD2. Germline CDR1 and CDR2: SGHDN and FVKESK. V dropped 2 bases and J dropped 8; count of bases not matched to a gene: 4. The CDR3 runs to 15 residues. The CDR3 DNA follows: TGTGCCAGCAGCCAACGACTAGCGGGGGACGATGAGCAGTTCTTC. It specifies CASSQRLAGDDEQFF.

The V call is TRBV18, the J call TRBJ2-7; perhaps TRBD1 as D (6 bases). The CDR3 is 16 residues long. Per germline, CDR1 KGHSH and CDR2 LQKENI. The ends were cut back, 2 bases at V and 2 bases at J, with 16 bases in the middle. The CDR3 bases are TGTGCCAGCTCACCAATAAGGGCAGGGGCCACCTACGAGCAGTACTTC. This encodes CASSPIRAGATYEQYF.

CDR3 sequence: CASSDTQGGVNYGYTF. CDR3 DNA: TGTGCCAGCAGCGATACCCAGGGAGGGGTTAACTATGGCTACACCTTC. The gene calls are TRBV6-4 and TRBJ1-2, with a possible D match to TRBD1 (5 bases). Trimming took off 6 bases at V and 1 base at J, with 18 bases between the two ends. The CDR3 is made up of 16 amino acids. Germline CDR1 is MRHNA and CDR2 is SNTAGT.

The chain carries TRBV10-3 and TRBJ1-2, with D perhaps TRBD1 (5 bases). CDR3 length: 15 residues. Trimming stripped 6 bases from V and 1 base from J, with 15 bases between. Germline CDR1 ENHRY, CDR2 SYGVKD. In DNA, the CDR3 is TGTGCCATCAGCCCCGGACAAGGGCTTAACTATGGCTACACCTTC. Encoded protein: CAISPGQGLNYGYTF.